The 15 T cell receptor beta chains in this list originate from one sample, sequenced in a study of T cell repertoires in cytomegalovirus infection. TCRdb independently ran MiXCR on the reads; one entry per CDR3 protein. The repertoire has 65,000 to 90,000 distinct CDR3 sequences, less than 4.5% of them found once; the top ten carry 3.5% to 6%. Sequencing input: PBMCs. The receptor set was obtained from a human donor in good health (CMV status not recorded). Some clones in this sample may be carry-over from other donors' samples.

This clonotype was observed at least ten times. The chain couples TRBV6-1 to TRBJ1-6; the D is unclear. The CDR3 is 11 amino acids. Germline CDR1 and CDR2: MNHNS and SASEGT. V lost 6 bases to trimming and J lost 7 bases, with 4 bases between them. CDR3: CASSDNSPLHF. In nucleotides, the CDR3 is TGTGCCAGCAGCGACAATTCACCCCTCCACTTT.

This clonotype was seen repeatedly, ten times or more. The chain couples TRBV5-8 to TRBJ2-1, with 8 bases aligning to TRBD1. The CDR3 has 16 amino acids. Germline V gives CDR1 SGHTS, CDR2 YDEGEE. V lost 0 bases and J lost 9; bases outside the gene matches: 11. The CDR3 DNA reads TGTGCCAGCAGCTTGGCCGGCAGGGGGCTTAAGGGTGAGCAGTTCTTC. This codes for CASSLAGRGLKGEQFF.

The gene calls are TRBV7-2 and TRBJ1-2; TRBD1 is a possible D gene (5 bases). The CDR3 consists of 13 residues. Trimming shortened V by 6 bases and J by 7 bases, and 15 bases separated the two germline ends. Per germline, CDR1 SGHTA and CDR2 FQGNSA. Here the CDR3 reads CASRSYRWVGYTF. The CDR3, as DNA: TGTGCCAGCAGATCATACAGGTGGGTTGGCTACACCTTC.

This clonotype has at least ten counts. The V and J genes are TRBV2 and TRBJ1-5; D is undetermined. The CDR3 is made up of 11 amino acids. V gave up 5 bases and J gave up 5 bases, with 4 bases separating them. Germline CDR1 and CDR2: SNHLY and FYNNEI. The CDR3 reads CASSTDQPQHF. The CDR3 bases are TGTGCCAGCAGTACGGATCAGCCCCAGCATTTT.

This clonotype was seen at least ten times. The CDR3 protein is CSHSGSGNTIYF. In nucleotides, the CDR3 is TGCAGCCACTCAGGCTCCGGAAACACCATATATTTT. The chain uses TRBV29-1 and TRBJ1-3; the D is unclear. V was pared by 8 bases and J by 4 bases, with 12 bases between. Germline CDR1 is SQVTM and CDR2 is ANQGSEA. This CDR3 has 12 residues.

This clonotype was seen repeatedly, ten times or more. The chain uses TRBV12-3 or TRBV12-4 and TRBJ1-5; D gene ambiguous. The V end lost 4 bases, the J end lost 1 base, and 20 bases lay between the germline ends. This CDR3 region has 18 residues. The CDR3 nucleotides are TGTGCCAGCAGTTCGGTTACCTATCGACAAGGGAGCAATCAGCCCCAGCATTTT. Its translation: CASSSVTYRQGSNQPQHF.

In this sample, this clonotype turned up many times. This sequence joins TRBV6-2 or TRBV6-3 and TRBJ1-5; 12 nucleotides agree with TRBD1. The germline CDR1 and CDR2 sequences are MNHEY and SVGEGT. The ends lost 0 bases at V and 6 bases at J; junction bases unmatched: 15. CDR3 length equals 20 residues. CDR3 region: CASSYSFRDRGRKMGQPQHF. The CDR3 DNA sequence: TGTGCCAGCAGTTACTCGTTCCGGGACAGGGGGCGAAAAATGGGTCAGCCCCAGCATTTT.

The chain recombines TRBV27 with TRBJ2-7, with 7 bases identical to TRBD1. Germline loops: CDR1 MNHEY, CDR2 SMNVEV (reference sequence). The V segment lost 4 bases and the J segment 3 bases; nucleotides outside the gene matches: 9. The CDR3 sequence is 15 residues long. In DNA, the CDR3 is TGTGCCAGCAGTTCCACAGGGGAACGTTTCTACGAGCAGTACTTC. Residues: CASSSTGERFYEQYF.

This clonotype was counted many times. The gene calls are TRBV7-8 and TRBJ2-4, with 10 positions matching TRBD2. Looked up from germline, CDR1 is SGHVS and CDR2 is FQNEAQ. This CDR3 has 14 amino acids. V dropped 2 bases and J dropped 13; count of bases not matched to a gene: 8. The CDR3 region is CASSLLLLAGEQYF. The DNA of the CDR3 is TGTGCCAGCAGCTTACTCCTCCTAGCGGGGGAACAGTACTTC.

This clonotype has at least ten counts. The chain has TRBV6-2 or TRBV6-3 and TRBJ1-1; unclear D gene. The CDR3 runs to 14 residues. V was clipped by 6 bases and J by 0 bases, with 11 bases between them. Germline CDR1 reads MNHEY; CDR2 reads SVGEGT. The CDR3 nucleotides read TGTGCCAGCAGCCCTACTAGGGTGAACACTGAAGCTTTCTTT. The encoded protein is CASSPTRVNTEAFF.

In its sample, this clonotype was seen many times. V and J are TRBV12-3 or TRBV12-4 and TRBJ1-2; D is possibly TRBD1 (6 bases). CDR3 size: 13 residues. V gave up 3 bases and J gave up 8 bases, with 13 bases separating them. In DNA, the CDR3 is TGTGCCAGCAGTTTCTCCGGGGGGCGAGGCTACACCTTC. Protein product: CASSFSGGRGYTF.

In this sample, this clonotype turned up many times. The chain recombines TRBV28 with TRBJ1-2, with 7 bases that match TRBD1. Germline trimming cut 5 bases from V and 4 bases from J; bases unmatched to any gene: 4. The CDR3 is 13 amino acids. Looked up from germline, CDR1 is MDHEN and CDR2 is SYDVKM. The CDR3 protein is CASSPRDSYGYTF. The CDR3 DNA reads TGTGCCAGCAGTCCAAGGGACAGCTATGGCTACACCTTC.

In its sample, this clonotype was seen many times. The chain has TRBV7-3 and TRBJ2-1; D ambiguous. From germline, CDR1 is SGHTA and CDR2 FQGTGA. This CDR3 comprises 12 residues. Trimming removed 4 bases from V and 4 bases from J, with 5 bases in between. The CDR3 DNA sequence: TGTGCCAGCAGCTCCACTTACAATGAGCAGTTCTTC. This gives the protein CASSSTYNEQFF.

This clonotype was observed many times. This chain connects TRBV7-3 to TRBJ2-5, with a weak D call TRBD1 (6 bases). The germline V gene encodes CDR1 SGHTA and CDR2 FQGTGA. Trimming shortened V by 2 bases and J by 1 base, and 8 bases separated the two germline ends. The CDR3 spans 14 residues. CDR3 residues: CASSLGGPQETQYF. The CDR3 nucleotides read TGTGCCAGCAGCTTAGGGGGCCCCCAAGAGACCCAGTACTTC.

This clonotype occurred many times. The chain combines TRBV7-2 with TRBJ2-1; 8 bases fit TRBD1. Germline CDR1 reads SGHTA; CDR2 reads FQGNSA. This CDR3 is built from 17 residues. V gave up 3 bases and J gave up 2 bases; unmatched junction bases: 9. CDR3 nucleotide sequence: TGTGCCAGCAGCTTTCTTTACCGGGACAGGACCTACAATGAGCAGTTCTTC. Translating it yields CASSFLYRDRTYNEQFF. The full variable domain, completed using reference TRBV7-2 and TRBJ2-1, is GAGVSQSPSNKVTEKGKDVELRCDPISGHTALYWYRQSLGQGLEFLIYFQGNSAPDKSGLPSDRFSAERTGGSVSTLTIQRTQQEDSAVYLCASSFLYRDRTYNEQFFGPGTRLTVL.